A single sample gave rise to the 14 T cell receptor beta chains below, sequenced in a study of T-cell reconstitution after alpha-beta-depleted transplantation in children. Unique molecular identifiers were incorporated during preparation of the TCRbeta library. TCRdb itself ran the PCR reads through MiXCR, one entry per CDR3 protein. The table has 900,000 or so distinct CDR3 sequences, roughly 16% seen once. The material sequenced was PBMCs, mostly from graft donor cells, taken 360 days after TCRalphabeta/CD19-depleted stem cell transplant. The receptors were gathered from a male patient aged 10-17 years who had a stem cell transplant for acute lymphoblastic leukemia, so the T cells may come from the graft donor.

This clonotype was seen at least ten times. This sequence joins TRBV27 and TRBJ2-3; D not resolved. The length of the CDR3 is 14 residues. Trimming stripped 3 bases from V and 0 bases from J, with 7 bases between. CDR1 MNHEY and CDR2 SMNVEV come from the germline V gene (reference sequence). CDR3 in amino acids: CASSLLGSTDTQYF. The CDR3 DNA is TGTGCCAGCAGTTTGCTGGGCAGCACAGATACGCAGTATTTT.

The gene calls are TRBV5-1 and TRBJ2-2; D not resolved. Deletions cut 2 bases from V and 6 bases from J, with 11 bases between. This CDR3 has 14 residues. Germline V gene sequence: CDR1 SGHRS, CDR2 YFSETQ. The CDR3 protein is CASSLIGMAGELFF. As DNA, the CDR3 is TGCGCCAGCAGCTTAATAGGAATGGCCGGGGAGCTGTTTTTT.

A few counts support this clonotype. The chain links TRBV6-5 to TRBJ2-7; 10 bases match TRBD2. V lost 0 bases to trimming and J lost 5 bases; unmatched junction nucleotides: 7. The CDR3 has 16 residues. CDR1 and CDR2 from the germline V gene are MNHEY and SVGAGI. The CDR3 region has the DNA TGTGCCAGCAGTTACTCCGAGCGGGAGGGTAGACACGAGCAGTACTTC. Its protein product is CASSYSEREGRHEQYF.

This clonotype came up a few times. The CDR3 sequence: CASSWPTGQGKAYEQYF. CDR3 nucleotides: TGCGCCAGCAGCTGGCCGACCGGACAGGGAAAGGCCTACGAGCAGTACTTC. This chain uses TRBV5-1 with TRBJ2-7, with 8 bases that match TRBD1. The V and J ends lost 3 bases and 2 bases, in that order; junction bases with no gene match: 13. The CDR3 loop spans 17 amino acids. Germline values: CDR1 SGHRS, CDR2 YFSETQ.

At least ten counts were recorded for this clonotype. The gene calls are TRBV9 and TRBJ1-5, with D unclear. Germline V gene sequence: CDR1 SGDLS, CDR2 YYNGEE. The CDR3 covers 14 residues. Trimming left V 3 bases short and J 2 bases short, with 9 bases between. The CDR3 sequence is CASSAGAGNQPQHF. CDR3 DNA sequence: TGTGCCAGCAGCGCCGGAGCGGGCAATCAGCCCCAGCATTTT.

This clonotype was found a few times. This chain joins TRBV20-1 and TRBJ2-3, with D possibly being TRBD1 (6 bases). Trimming took 3 bases from V and 2 from J, leaving 15 bases between them. Per germline, CDR1 DFQATT and CDR2 SNEGSKA (reference sequence). This CDR3 has 15 residues. Written as DNA, the CDR3 is TGCAGTGCTAGTAAGGAGGACAGTACCACAGATACGCAGTATTTT. Translation gives CSASKEDSTTDTQYF.

This clonotype was seen ten or more times. In DNA, the CDR3 is TGCGCCAGCAGCTGGACAGGGGGCGTGGACACTGAAGCTTTCTTT. It specifies CASSWTGGVDTEAFF. This sequence joins TRBV5-1 and TRBJ1-1, with 11 positions matching TRBD1. CDR1 SGHRS and CDR2 YFSETQ come from the germline V gene. This CDR3 comprises 15 residues. With V trimmed by 3 bases and J by 3 bases, 4 bases remained unmatched.

The rearrangement uses TRBV11-3 and TRBJ2-2; 14 positions agree with TRBD2. This CDR3 has 15 residues. The germline CDR1 and CDR2 sequences are SGHNT and YENEEA. J lost 7 bases, V lost 5 bases, and 3 bases had no gene match. The CDR3 DNA is TGTGCCAGCAGCGGCGGACTAGCGGGAGGCGGGGAGCTGTTTTTT. As protein: CASSGGLAGGGELFF.

In its sample, this clonotype was seen a few times. This sequence joins TRBV2 and TRBJ2-1; 12 nucleotides line up with TRBD2. The CDR3 contains 15 residues. The germline V gene has CDR1 SNHLY and CDR2 FYNNEI. J lost 9 bases, V lost 2 bases, and 5 bases had no gene match. The CDR3 spells CASSETSGRIGEQFF. The CDR3 bases are TGTGCCAGCAGTGAAACTAGCGGGAGGATCGGTGAGCAGTTCTTC.

V is TRBV5-1 and J is TRBJ2-5; D is perhaps TRBD1 or TRBD2 (6 bases each). From germline, CDR1 is SGHRS and CDR2 YFSETQ. The V end was cut by 4 bases, the J end by 3 bases, with 13 bases between. The CDR3 is 14 residues long. CDR3 sequence: CASSQGSGEETQYF. CDR3 nucleotide sequence: TGCGCCAGCAGCCAGGGGTCGGGGGAAGAGACCCAGTACTTC.

The J gene is TRBJ2-5, the V gene TRBV7-3; 7 bases line up with TRBD2. This CDR3 has 13 amino acids. Germline loops: CDR1 SGHTA, CDR2 FQGTGA. V was pared by 5 bases and J by 5 bases, with 5 bases of the junction left unmatched. As DNA, the CDR3 is TGTGCCAGCAGCGTTGGACTAGTGGAGACCCAGTACTTC. Translated, it gives CASSVGLVETQYF.

The chain combines TRBV12-3 or TRBV12-4 with TRBJ1-1; 7 bases are shared with TRBD1. The trim removed 5 bases at V and 3 bases at J, leaving 3 bases unmatched. The CDR3 has 13 amino acids. Here the CDR3 reads CASSITGDTEAFF. CDR3 coding DNA: TGTGCCAGCAGTATCACAGGGGACACTGAAGCTTTCTTT.

This chain connects TRBV6-1 to TRBJ1-2; D is unclear. V shed 6 bases and J shed 6 bases, with 20 bases lying between them. This CDR3 contains 15 residues. Germline CDR1 and CDR2: MNHNS and SASEGT. CDR3 sequence: CASRAFYGKRDGYTF. The CDR3 DNA sequence: TGTGCCAGCAGGGCCTTTTATGGGAAGCGGGATGGCTACACCTTC.

This clonotype was seen a handful of times. The chain recombines TRBV18 with TRBJ2-1; 8 bases are a match to TRBD2. CDR1 and CDR2 from the germline V gene are KGHSH and LQKENI. The CDR3 runs 15 residues. Trimming at V came to 8 bases and at J to 2 bases, leaving 8 bases not matched to a gene. The CDR3 DNA reads as TGTGCCAGCGGGCTGTTAGCGGGGCCCTACAATGAGCAGTTCTTC. It codes for CASGLLAGPYNEQFF.